The present T cell receptor beta chain was sequenced within a study of T cells in Graves' hyperthyroidism and ophthalmopathy. With V trimmed by 1 base and J by 3 bases, 6 bases remained unmatched. Germline V gene sequence: CDR1 KGHDR, CDR2 SFDVKD. The CDR3 extends over 17 amino acids. Amplified regions were TCR beta CDR3 sequences from RNA transcripts. Carried out on the TCR CDR3, a first-round RT-PCR used the HTBI primer set. TCRdb re-derived calls from the multiplex PCR reads in MiXCR, one entry per CDR3 protein. This table has approximately 500,000 distinct CDR3 sequences, about half appearing once.

The rearrangement uses TRBV24-1 and TRBJ2-3; 10 bases are shared with TRBD1. The TCR sequence derives from a woman younger than 30 with Graves' hyperthyroidism. Sequencing was done on a sample of peripheral blood or thyroid tissue (not recorded which). CDR3 sequence reads: CATSDFPGTGETDTQYF. CDR3 nucleotide sequence: TGTGCCACCAGTGATTTCCCCGGGACAGGGGAGACAGATACGCAGTATTTT.